This T cell receptor (beta chain) was observed in a study of PD-1 and CTLA-4 blockade in melanoma (dated by TCRdb to the early 2020s). About the full investigation: In patients with melanoma, the researchers looked at the effects of CTLA-4 blockade versus PD-1 blockade on the CD8 T cell response that was melanoma-reactive.

To prepare the library, the immunoSEQ multiplex PCR assay was applied. TCRdb provides this immuneACCESS table in a form limited to in-frame rearrangements. Some clones are lacking; in checked studies, under half of them reflect an unresolved V gene, and why the rest are absent is not known. The sample records some 11,000 clones, roughly four fifths of which are singletons. Roughly 31% of the sample comes from the top ten. Germline trimming: 4 bases from V, 5 bases from J; junction bases outside gene matches: 7. Looking up the germline V gene (reference sequence) yields CDR1 SGHNT and CDR2 YYREEE. Including cysteine and phenylalanine, the CDR3 has 15 amino acids. The only DNA kept is the CDR3, 45 bases in frame from the first base. Of note for this clone: The antigen it binds to is not known. It has no much larger one-base neighbor in the sample; base qualities were not kept.

This clonotype originated in a human donor with melanoma. Sample: CD8+ T cells from peripheral blood, taken from a patient given anti-PD-1 treatment. The sequence is built from TRBV5-4 and TRBJ2-1, with 9 central nucleotides matching TRBD2. The CDR3 corresponds to CASSIGTSLHNEQFF. In nucleotides, the sequence is TGTGCCAGCAGCATCGGGACTAGCTTACACAATGAGCAGTTCTTC.